A selection of T cell receptor beta chains follows, all from one sample in a study of blood T cell repertoires in COVID-19. Repertoires were generated with immunoSEQ multiplex PCR, while TCRdb's copy carries only in-frame clones and drops some. Among about 180,000 clones, roughly 78% were seen once, and the ten largest hold about 7%. Specimen: peripheral blood. Source of these receptors: a man between 65 and 85 years old with active or convalescent COVID-19. Both conserved end residues are part of each CDR3. The D gene is left open where the match is weak. Not all rows give a size; the values are once, few, many and, for expanded clones, a class.

v_call: TRBV7-6
j_call: TRBJ2-5
clone_size: -
d_call: TRBD2
cdr3_nt: TGTGCCAGCAGCTTAGGATCTGGGGGGGGAGAGACCCAGTACTTC
cdr3_aa: CASSLGSGGGETQYF

v_call: TRBV5-1
j_call: TRBJ1-3
clone_size: -
d_call: -
cdr3_nt: TGCGCCAGCAGCTTGAGTAGTGCTGGAAACACCATATATTTT
cdr3_aa: CASSLSSAGNTIYF

v_call: TRBV7-9
j_call: TRBJ1-2
clone_size: -
d_call: -
cdr3_nt: TGTGCCAGCAGCTTCCCCATAGCTAACTATGGCTACACCTTC
cdr3_aa: CASSFPIANYGYTF

v_call: TRBV4-1
j_call: TRBJ1-4
clone_size: -
d_call: -
cdr3_nt: TGCGCCAGCAGCCAGTACCAGGGGAAGGATGAAAAACTGTTTTTT
cdr3_aa: CASSQYQGKDEKLFF

v_call: TRBV5-5
j_call: TRBJ1-2
clone_size: -
d_call: TRBD1
cdr3_nt: TGTGCCAGCAGCATGACAGGGGACGAAGGCTATGGCTACACCTTC
cdr3_aa: CASSMTGDEGYGYTF

v_call: TRBV18
j_call: TRBJ2-5
clone_size: -
d_call: -
cdr3_nt: TGTGCCAGCTCACTAATGGACAGCCTGGGACCCCCTGCGGGTACGGAGACCCAGTACTTC
cdr3_aa: CASSLMDSLGPPAGTETQYF

v_call: TRBV5-1
j_call: TRBJ2-5
clone_size: -
d_call: -
cdr3_nt: TGCGCCAGCAGCTCACAGCCTCAAGAGACCCAGTACTTC
cdr3_aa: CASSSQPQETQYF

v_call: TRBV5-1
j_call: TRBJ2-7
clone_size: once
d_call: -
cdr3_nt: TGCGCCAGCAGCTTGGGACTAGGGCAGATCACCTACGAGCAGTACTTC
cdr3_aa: CASSLGLGQITYEQYF

v_call: TRBV10-3
j_call: TRBJ2-2
clone_size: -
d_call: -
cdr3_nt: TGTGCCACCACGGCTACCGACAGTTCTTTCACCGGGGAGCTGTTTTTT
cdr3_aa: CATTATDSSFTGELFF

v_call: TRBV6-5
j_call: TRBJ1-5
clone_size: -
d_call: -
cdr3_nt: TGTGCCAGCAGTTCATCTGGGCGTCTCTCCGGGCCCCAGCATTTT
cdr3_aa: CASSSSGRLSGPQHF

v_call: TRBV9
j_call: TRBJ2-2
clone_size: few
d_call: -
cdr3_nt: TGTGCCAGCAGCTCCCGGGACACGAACACCGGGGAGCTGTTTTTT
cdr3_aa: CASSSRDTNTGELFF

v_call: TRBV7-9
j_call: TRBJ2-4
clone_size: -
d_call: TRBD1
cdr3_nt: TGTGCCAGCAGCCTACCAACAGGGGCGGACATTCAGTACTTC
cdr3_aa: CASSLPTGADIQYF

v_call: TRBV5-4
j_call: TRBJ2-7
clone_size: few
d_call: TRBD1
cdr3_nt: TGTGCCAGCAGAGCGGGACAGGGCAGCACCTACGAGCAGTACTTC
cdr3_aa: CASRAGQGSTYEQYF

v_call: TRBV6-5
j_call: TRBJ1-4
clone_size: -
d_call: TRBD1
cdr3_nt: TGTGCCAGCTACGACAGGGTGAATGAAAAACTGTTTTTT
cdr3_aa: CASYDRVNEKLFF

v_call: TRBV5-8
j_call: TRBJ1-1
clone_size: -
d_call: TRBD1
cdr3_nt: TGTGCCAGCAGCTGGGGACAGTGGGGATCCATGAACACTGAAGCTTTCTTT
cdr3_aa: CASSWGQWGSMNTEAFF

v_call: TRBV24-1
j_call: TRBJ2-5
clone_size: -
d_call: TRBD1
cdr3_nt: TGTGCCACCAGTGATCCTACAGGGGGCCAGGAGACCCAGTACTTC
cdr3_aa: CATSDPTGGQETQYF

v_call: TRBV20-1
j_call: TRBJ2-3
clone_size: -
d_call: -
cdr3_nt: TGCAGTGCTCCTTCAGGGGATACGCAGTATTTT
cdr3_aa: CSAPSGDTQYF

v_call: TRBV7-9
j_call: TRBJ1-1
clone_size: few
d_call: -
cdr3_nt: TGTGCCAGCAGCTTCGGGAGGGATCGGACTGAAGCTTTCTTT
cdr3_aa: CASSFGRDRTEAFF

v_call: TRBV4-1
j_call: TRBJ1-2
clone_size: -
d_call: -
cdr3_nt: TGCGCCAGCAGCCAAGAGAGCGGGAAGAACTATGGCTACACCTTC
cdr3_aa: CASSQESGKNYGYTF

v_call: TRBV28
j_call: TRBJ2-2
clone_size: few
d_call: -
cdr3_nt: TGTGCCAGCAGACCAGGGGTACCCGGCGGGGAGCTGTTTTTT
cdr3_aa: CASRPGVPGGELFF

v_call: TRBV7-9
j_call: TRBJ2-1
clone_size: -
d_call: TRBD2
cdr3_nt: TGTGCCAGCAGCTTAGCCAGCGGGGCGTACAATGAGCAGTTCTTC
cdr3_aa: CASSLASGAYNEQFF

v_call: TRBV24-1
j_call: TRBJ2-1
clone_size: once
d_call: TRBD2
cdr3_nt: TGTGCCATCATCCTAGCGGGAGGACAAAGCTCCTACAATGAGCAGTTCTTC
cdr3_aa: CAIILAGGQSSYNEQFF